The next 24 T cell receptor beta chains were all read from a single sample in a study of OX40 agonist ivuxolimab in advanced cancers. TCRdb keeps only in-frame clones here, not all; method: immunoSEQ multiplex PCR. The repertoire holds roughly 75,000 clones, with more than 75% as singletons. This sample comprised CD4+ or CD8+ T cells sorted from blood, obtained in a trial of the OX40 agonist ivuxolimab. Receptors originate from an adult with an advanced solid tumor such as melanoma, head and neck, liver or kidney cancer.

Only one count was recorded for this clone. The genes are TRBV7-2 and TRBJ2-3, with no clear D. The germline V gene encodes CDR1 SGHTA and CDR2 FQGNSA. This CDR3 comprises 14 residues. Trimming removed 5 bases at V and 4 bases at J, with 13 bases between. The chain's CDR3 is CASSRANWADTQYF. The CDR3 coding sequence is TGTGCCAGCAGCCGGGCGAATTGGGCAGATACGCAGTATTTT. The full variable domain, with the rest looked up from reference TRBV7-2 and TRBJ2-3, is GAGVSQSPSNKVTEKGKDVELRCDPISGHTALYWYRQSLGQGLEFLIYFQGNSAPDKSGLPSDRFSAERTGGSVSTLTIQRTQQEDSAVYLCASSRANWADTQYFGPGTRLTVL.

CDR3 in DNA: TGTGCCAGCAGTGAGGTCGGGATGGATACTGAAGCTTTCTTT. Amino acids: CASSEVGMDTEAFF. The rearrangement joins TRBV25-1 to TRBJ1-1, with D unclear. Trimming cost V 3 bases and J 5 bases, with 13 bases left between them. CDR3 length: 14 residues. Germline CDR1 MGHDK, CDR2 SYGVNS.

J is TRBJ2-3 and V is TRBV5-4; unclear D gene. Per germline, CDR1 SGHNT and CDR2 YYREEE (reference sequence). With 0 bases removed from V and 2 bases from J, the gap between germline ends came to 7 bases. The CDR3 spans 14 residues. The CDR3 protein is CASSLEFITDTQYF. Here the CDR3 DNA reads TGTGCCAGCAGCTTGGAATTCATCACAGATACGCAGTATTTT.

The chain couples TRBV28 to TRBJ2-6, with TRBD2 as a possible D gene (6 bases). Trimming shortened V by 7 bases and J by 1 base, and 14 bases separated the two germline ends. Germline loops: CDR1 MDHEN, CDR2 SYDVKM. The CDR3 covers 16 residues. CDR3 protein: CASTQGGESGANVLTF. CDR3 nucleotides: TGTGCCAGCACCCAAGGAGGGGAATCTGGGGCCAACGTCCTGACTTTC.

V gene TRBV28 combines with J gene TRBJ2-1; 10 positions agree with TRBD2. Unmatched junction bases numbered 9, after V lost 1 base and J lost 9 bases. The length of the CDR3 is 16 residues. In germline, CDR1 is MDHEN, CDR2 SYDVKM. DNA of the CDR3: TGTGCCAGCAGTTTATCGGCTAGCGGGAGTTCGGGTGAGCAGTTCTTC. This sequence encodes CASSLSASGSSGEQFF.

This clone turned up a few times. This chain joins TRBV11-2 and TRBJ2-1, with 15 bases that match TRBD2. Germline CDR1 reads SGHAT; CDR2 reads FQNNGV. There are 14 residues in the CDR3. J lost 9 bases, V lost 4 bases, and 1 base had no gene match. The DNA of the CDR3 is TGTGCCAGCAGCTCGGGACTAGCGGGAGGTGAGCAGTTCTTC. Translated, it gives CASSSGLAGGEQFF.

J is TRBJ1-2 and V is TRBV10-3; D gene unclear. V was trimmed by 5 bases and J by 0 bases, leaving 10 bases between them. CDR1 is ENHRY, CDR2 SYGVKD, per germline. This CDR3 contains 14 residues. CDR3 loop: CAISHLETNYGYTF. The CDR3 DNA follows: TGTGCCATCAGTCACTTGGAGACTAACTATGGCTACACCTTC.

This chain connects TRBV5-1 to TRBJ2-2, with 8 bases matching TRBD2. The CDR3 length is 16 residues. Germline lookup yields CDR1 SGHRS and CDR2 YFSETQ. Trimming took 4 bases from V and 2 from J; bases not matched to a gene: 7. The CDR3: CASSPGTSVNTGELFF. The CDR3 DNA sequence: TGCGCCAGCAGCCCCGGGACTAGTGTTAACACCGGGGAGCTGTTTTTT.

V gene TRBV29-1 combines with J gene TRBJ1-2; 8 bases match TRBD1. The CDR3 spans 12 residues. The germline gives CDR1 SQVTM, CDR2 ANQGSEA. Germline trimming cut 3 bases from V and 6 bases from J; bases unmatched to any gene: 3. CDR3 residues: CSVDSGGHGYTF. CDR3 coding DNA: TGCAGCGTTGATTCAGGGGGCCATGGCTACACCTTC.

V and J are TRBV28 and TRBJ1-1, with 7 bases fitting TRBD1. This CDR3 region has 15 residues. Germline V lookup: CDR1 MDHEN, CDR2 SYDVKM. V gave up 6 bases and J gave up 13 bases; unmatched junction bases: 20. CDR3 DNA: TGTGCCAGCAGCAACACTGGACAGGACGTGCCTAAGCATTTCTTT. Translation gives CASSNTGQDVPKHFF.

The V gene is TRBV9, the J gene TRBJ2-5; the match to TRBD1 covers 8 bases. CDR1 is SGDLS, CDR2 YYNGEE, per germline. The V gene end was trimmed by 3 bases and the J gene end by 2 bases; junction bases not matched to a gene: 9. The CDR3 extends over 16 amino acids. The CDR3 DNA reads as TGTGCCAGCAGCGCCGGTGGGACAGGAGCGCAAGAGACCCAGTACTTC. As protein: CASSAGGTGAQETQYF.

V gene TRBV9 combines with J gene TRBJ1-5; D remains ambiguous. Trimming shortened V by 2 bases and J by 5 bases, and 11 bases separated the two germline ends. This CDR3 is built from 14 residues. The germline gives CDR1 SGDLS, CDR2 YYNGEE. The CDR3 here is CASSVGNRDQPQHF. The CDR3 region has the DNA TGTGCCAGCAGCGTGGGTAACCGGGATCAGCCCCAGCATTTT.

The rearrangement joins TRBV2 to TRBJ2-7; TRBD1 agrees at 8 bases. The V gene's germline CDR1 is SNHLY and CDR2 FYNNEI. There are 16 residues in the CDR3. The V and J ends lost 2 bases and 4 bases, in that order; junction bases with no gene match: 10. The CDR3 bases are TGTGCCAGCAGTGAACTGGGTCAGGGGGCAGGATACGAGCAGTACTTC. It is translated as CASSELGQGAGYEQYF.

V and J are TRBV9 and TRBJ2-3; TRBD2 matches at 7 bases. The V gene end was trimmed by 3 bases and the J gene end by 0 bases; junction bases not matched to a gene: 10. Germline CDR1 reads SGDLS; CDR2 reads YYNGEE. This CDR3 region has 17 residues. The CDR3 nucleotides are TGTGCCAGCAGCGCCAGCCAACTAGCGTCTAGCACAGATACGCAGTATTTT. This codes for CASSASQLASSTDTQYF.

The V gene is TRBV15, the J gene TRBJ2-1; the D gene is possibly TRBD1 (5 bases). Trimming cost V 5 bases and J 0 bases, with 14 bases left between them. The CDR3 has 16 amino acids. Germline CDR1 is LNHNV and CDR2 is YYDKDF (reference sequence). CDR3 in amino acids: CATSGSSGHSYNEQFF. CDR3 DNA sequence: TGTGCCACCAGCGGAAGTTCAGGGCACTCCTACAATGAGCAGTTCTTC.

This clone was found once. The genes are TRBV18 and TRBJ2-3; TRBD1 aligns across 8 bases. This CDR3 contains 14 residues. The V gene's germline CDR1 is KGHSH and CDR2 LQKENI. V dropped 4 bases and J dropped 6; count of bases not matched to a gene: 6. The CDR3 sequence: CASSLATGEDTQYF. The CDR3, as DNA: TGTGCCAGCTCACTAGCGACAGGGGAGGATACGCAGTATTTT.

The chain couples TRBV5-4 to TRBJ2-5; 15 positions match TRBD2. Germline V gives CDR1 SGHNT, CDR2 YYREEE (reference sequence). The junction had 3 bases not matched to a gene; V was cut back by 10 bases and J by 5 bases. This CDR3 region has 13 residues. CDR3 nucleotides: TGTGCCGCTGGGACTAGCGGGGGGGAGACCCAGTACTTC. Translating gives CAAGTSGGETQYF.

CDR3 bases: TGTGCCAGTCAGGCCGCGGGATCTAGCACAGATACGCAGTATTTT. It is translated as CASQAAGSSTDTQYF. V gene TRBV18 combines with J gene TRBJ2-3; D may be TRBD2 (6 bases). Germline assignment: CDR1 KGHSH and CDR2 LQKENI. This CDR3 contains 15 residues. V was clipped by 9 bases and J by 0 bases, with 16 bases between them.

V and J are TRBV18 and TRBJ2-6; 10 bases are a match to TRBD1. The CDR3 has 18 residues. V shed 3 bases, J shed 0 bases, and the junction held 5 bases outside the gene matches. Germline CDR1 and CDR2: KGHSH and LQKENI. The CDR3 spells CASSPPGQGSSGANVLTF. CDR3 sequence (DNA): TGTGCCAGCTCACCGCCGGGACAGGGGTCCTCTGGGGCCAACGTCCTGACTTTC.

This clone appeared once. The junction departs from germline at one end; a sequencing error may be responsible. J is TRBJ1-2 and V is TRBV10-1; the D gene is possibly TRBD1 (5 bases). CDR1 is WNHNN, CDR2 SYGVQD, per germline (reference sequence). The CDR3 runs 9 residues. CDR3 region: CASSAGTHF. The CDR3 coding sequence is TGCGCCAGCAGCGCCGGGACCCACTTC.

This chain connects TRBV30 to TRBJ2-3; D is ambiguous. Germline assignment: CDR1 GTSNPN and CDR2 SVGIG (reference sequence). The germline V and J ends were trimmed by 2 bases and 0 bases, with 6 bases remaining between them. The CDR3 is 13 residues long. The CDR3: CAWSSVSTDTQYF. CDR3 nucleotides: TGTGCCTGGAGTTCGGTGAGCACAGATACGCAGTATTTT.

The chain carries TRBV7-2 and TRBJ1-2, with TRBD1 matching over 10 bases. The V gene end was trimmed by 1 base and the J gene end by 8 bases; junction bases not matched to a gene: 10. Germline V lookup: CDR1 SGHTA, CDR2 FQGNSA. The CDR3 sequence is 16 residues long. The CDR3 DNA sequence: TGTGCCAGCAGCTTAGGCTTCCGGGACAGGGGTTCCGGCTACACCTTC. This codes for CASSLGFRDRGSGYTF.

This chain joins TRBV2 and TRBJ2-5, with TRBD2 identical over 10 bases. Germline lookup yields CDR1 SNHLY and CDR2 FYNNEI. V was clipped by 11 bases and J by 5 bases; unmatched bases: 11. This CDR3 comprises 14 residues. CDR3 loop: CAVESGRGEETQYF. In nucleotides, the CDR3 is TGTGCCGTGGAAAGCGGGAGGGGGGAGGAGACCCAGTACTTC.

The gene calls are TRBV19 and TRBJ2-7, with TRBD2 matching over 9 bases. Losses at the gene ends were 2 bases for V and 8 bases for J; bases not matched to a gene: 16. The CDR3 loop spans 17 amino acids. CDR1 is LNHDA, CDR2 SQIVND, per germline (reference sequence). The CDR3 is CASSIMSTSGVPGKQYF. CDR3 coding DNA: TGTGCCAGTAGTATAATGTCGACTAGCGGCGTCCCTGGGAAGCAGTACTTC. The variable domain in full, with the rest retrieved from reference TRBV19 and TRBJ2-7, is DGGITQSPKYLFRKEGQNVTLSCEQNLNHDAMYWYRQDPGQGLRLIYYSQIVNDFQKGDIAEGYSVSREKKESFPLTVTSAQKNPTAFYLCASSIMSTSGVPGKQYFGPGTRLTVT.